Shown below are 19 T cell receptor beta chains from a single sample sequenced in a study of CD8+CD57+ T cells in acquired aplastic anemia. Genomic DNA templated the TCR beta VDJ and CDR3 profiling. TCRdb re-called the reads through MiXCR, storing one row per CDR3 protein. The sample gives 150,000 to 200,000 distinct CDR3 sequences, 40% to 50% of which show up once; around a tenth is in the top ten. Those patients picked for sequencing had displayed CD8+CD57+ cell expansion on flow cytometry. The sample consisted of sorted CD4+, CD8+, or CD8+CD57+ T cells (not recorded which) from PBMCs. Source of these receptors: a human donor with aplastic anemia.

The chain is built from TRBV20-1 and TRBJ2-7; TRBD1 aligns across 7 bases. Germline assignment: CDR1 DFQATT and CDR2 SNEGSKA (reference sequence). The CDR3 contains 13 residues. J was trimmed by 6 bases and V by 3 bases; bases with no gene match: 8. The DNA for the CDR3 is TGCAGTGCTAGCGCCCCGACAGGGATCGAGCAGTACTTC. Amino acid sequence: CSASAPTGIEQYF.

The V call is TRBV9, the J call TRBJ2-7; no definite D call. Trimming stripped 0 bases from V and 5 bases from J, with 3 bases between. Germline lookup yields CDR1 SGDLS and CDR2 YYNGEE. The CDR3 is 11 residues long. Here the CDR3 DNA reads TGTGCCAGCAGCGTAGGAGACGAGCAGTACTTC. Amino acid sequence: CASSVGDEQYF.

At least ten counts were recorded for this clonotype. The chain carries TRBV25-1 and TRBJ1-4; D possibly corresponds to TRBD1 (6 bases). V lost 4 bases to trimming and J lost 8 bases, with 14 bases between them. The CDR3 sequence is 14 residues long. The germline CDR1 and CDR2 sequences are MGHDK and SYGVNS. The CDR3 region is CASSASGTREKLFF. The CDR3 coding sequence is TGTGCCAGCAGTGCCTCCGGGACAAGGGAAAAACTGTTTTTT.

The chain links TRBV9 to TRBJ2-3, with D possibly matching TRBD2 (5 bases). CDR1 is SGDLS, CDR2 YYNGEE, per germline. V was clipped by 4 bases and J by 2 bases, with 11 bases between them. The CDR3 totals 14 residues. The CDR3 here is CASSLLGDTDTQYF. CDR3 in DNA: TGTGCCAGCAGCCTCCTCGGGGACACAGATACGCAGTATTTT. The entire variable domain, with the rest obtained from reference TRBV9 and TRBJ2-3, is as follows: DSGVTQTPKHLITATGQRVTLRCSPRSGDLSVYWYQQSLDQGLQFLIQYYNGEERAKGNILERFSAQQFPDLHSELNLSSLELGDSALYFCASSLLGDTDTQYFGPGTRLTVL.

This clonotype was detected many times. The V gene is TRBV19, the J gene TRBJ1-5, with D uncertain. This CDR3 spans 11 amino acids. V was pared by 5 bases and J by 6 bases, with 5 bases between. Germline V CDR1 and CDR2: LNHDA, SQIVND (reference sequence). This CDR3 is CASSGGQPQHF. CDR3 bases: TGTGCCAGTAGTGGCGGTCAGCCCCAGCATTTT.

Points on this clonotype: This likely comes from a read error, as the CDR3 has no conserved phenylalanine or tryptophan at its end. The J gene is TRBJ1-1, the V gene TRBV5-4; 7 bases match TRBD1. This CDR3 region has 13 residues. J lost 4 bases, V lost 5 bases, and 5 bases had no gene match. Looked up from germline, CDR1 is SGHNT and CDR2 is YYREEE (reference sequence). CDR3 in DNA: TGTGCCAGCAGGTACAGGGGAAGCACTGAAGCTTTCCTT. It translates to CASRYRGSTEAFL.

The table lists this clonotype with a count of one. At one end, the junction sequence differs from germline, possibly due to a read error. This chain connects TRBV12-3 or TRBV12-4 to TRBJ1-4, with D unresolved. The CDR3 is 13 amino acids. This CDR3 is CASSPPGSEKLVF. In DNA form, the CDR3 reads TGTGCCAGCAGTCCCCCCGGGAGTGAAAAGCTGGTTTTT.

The table lists this clonotype with many counts. V usage is TRBV29-1 and J usage is TRBJ2-3; D possibly uses TRBD1 or TRBD2 (5 bases each). CDR1 is SQVTM and CDR2 is ANQGSEA in the germline V gene. V lost 3 bases, J lost 0 bases, and 10 bases lay in between. The CDR3 loop spans 14 amino acids. The CDR3 region is CSVDLGESTDTQYF. The CDR3 bases are TGCAGCGTTGATTTGGGGGAAAGCACAGATACGCAGTATTTT.

As DNA, the CDR3 is TGTGCCAGCAGAGGACGGACAACGATGAACACTGAAGCTTTCTTT. It yields the protein CASRGRTTMNTEAFF. V usage is TRBV2 and J usage is TRBJ1-1; a possible D gene is TRBD1 (5 bases). V lost 6 bases, J lost 0 bases, and 14 bases lay in between. The CDR3 contains 15 residues. Germline V gives CDR1 SNHLY, CDR2 FYNNEI.

The sample holds many counts of this clonotype. The chain carries TRBV25-1 and TRBJ2-7; D may be TRBD1 (6 bases). V was clipped by 6 bases and J by 3 bases, with 9 bases between them. The CDR3 has 12 amino acids. The germline CDR1 and CDR2 sequences are MGHDK and SYGVNS. CDR3 region: CASSADSYEQYF. CDR3 DNA: TGTGCCAGCAGCGCGGACAGCTACGAGCAGTACTTC.

This clonotype has at least ten counts. The chain joins TRBV11-2 to TRBJ2-7; possible D gene TRBD2, 6 bases. The CDR3 has 17 amino acids. In germline, CDR1 is SGHAT, CDR2 FQNNGV. Trimming stripped 2 bases from V and 0 bases from J, with 17 bases between. CDR3 sequence: CASSLILAKGHSYEQYF. The CDR3 DNA follows: TGTGCCAGCAGCTTAATCCTAGCGAAGGGCCACTCCTACGAGCAGTACTTC.

This chain links TRBV19 with TRBJ1-1; tentatively, D is TRBD1 (5 bases). The CDR3 spans 13 residues. Trimming shortened V by 7 bases and J by 4 bases, and 13 bases separated the two germline ends. Germline V gives CDR1 LNHDA, CDR2 SQIVND (reference sequence). The CDR3 region has the DNA TGTGCCAGTACCGTGGGGGTGGGCACTGAAGCTTTCTTT. Translated: CASTVGVGTEAFF.

The genes are TRBV7-3 and TRBJ2-5; no firm D call. CDR1 is SGHTA, CDR2 FQGTGA, per germline. This CDR3 region has 14 residues. V lost 5 bases and J lost 1, with 11 bases in between. The CDR3: CASSRNSGQETQYF. The CDR3 DNA sequence: TGTGCCAGCAGCCGCAATTCCGGCCAAGAGACCCAGTACTTC.

The V call is TRBV7-2, the J call TRBJ1-6; 7 bases fit TRBD1. CDR3 length: 13 residues. Losses at the gene ends were 1 base for V and 12 bases for J; bases not matched to a gene: 3. Germline CDR1 SGHTA, CDR2 FQGNSA. In nucleotides, the CDR3 is TGTGCCAGCAGCTTAGACAGGGGTGGACCCCTCCACTTT. As protein: CASSLDRGGPLHF. The variable domain in full, with the rest retrieved from reference TRBV7-2 and TRBJ1-6, is GAGVSQSPSNKVTEKGKDVELRCDPISGHTALYWYRQSLGQGLEFLIYFQGNSAPDKSGLPSDRFSAERTGGSVSTLTIQRTQQEDSAVYLCASSLDRGGPLHFGNGTRLTVT.

The J gene is TRBJ2-7, the V gene TRBV4-3; 8 nucleotides align to TRBD1. The CDR3 spans 15 residues. Looked up from germline, CDR1 is LGHNA and CDR2 is YSLEER. The ends lost 3 bases at V and 2 bases at J; junction bases unmatched: 6. The CDR3 nucleotides are TGCGCCAGCAGCCATGCCGGACAGGGAACCTACGAGCAGTACTTC. Translating gives CASSHAGQGTYEQYF.

This clonotype has only a few counts. The gene calls are TRBV2 and TRBJ1-1; unclear D gene. This CDR3 comprises 14 residues. CDR1 is SNHLY, CDR2 FYNNEI, per germline. V lost 1 base to trimming and J lost 5 bases, with 11 bases between them. Here the CDR3 DNA reads TGTGCCAGCAGTGAAGGGGCAGCCCGGACTGAAGCTTTCTTT. Translating it yields CASSEGAARTEAFF.

The chain joins TRBV10-1 to TRBJ2-5, with 8 bases lining up with TRBD2. The CDR3 sequence is 14 residues long. With 5 bases clipped from V and 2 bases from J, the junction kept 4 bases outside the gene matches. Germline assignment: CDR1 WNHNN and CDR2 SYGVQD (reference sequence). The CDR3: CASSLAGEQETQYF. The CDR3 DNA is TGCGCCAGCAGTCTAGCGGGCGAGCAAGAGACCCAGTACTTC.

V is TRBV6-1 and J is TRBJ1-1, with 10 bases fitting TRBD1. The germline V gene has CDR1 MNHNS and CDR2 SASEGT. V lost 5 bases to trimming and J lost 10 bases; unmatched junction nucleotides: 7. There are 13 residues in the CDR3. CDR3 in DNA: TGTGCCAGCAGTCCCTGGGGGGACAGGGGAGCTTTCTTT. Its translation is CASSPWGDRGAFF.

In its sample, this clonotype was seen many times. The chain couples TRBV20-1 to TRBJ1-6; D is possibly TRBD1 (6 bases). The germline V gene encodes CDR1 DFQATT and CDR2 SNEGSKA (reference sequence). This CDR3 has 16 amino acids. V dropped 0 bases and J dropped 5 bases, with 14 bases sitting between them. The CDR3 loop reads CSARDGGGGHNSPLHF. The CDR3 bases are TGCAGTGCTAGAGATGGGGGGGGCGGTCATAATTCACCCCTCCACTTT.